The sequence of this TCR beta chain was determined in a study of cytomegalovirus exposure and HLA in healthy donors. About the research overall: The roughly 100 million unique TCR beta sequences, from some 170 million T cells, were found by an earlier analysis. There were 65 million to 85 million unique TCRs (from HLA-typed donors) in an early data release. Whole-study findings and limits: Of the V segments, some could not be distinguished, including TRBV6-2 and TRBV6-3, and were excluded. A missense DCLRE1C variant was associated with V- and J-gene trimming of TCR beta chains in a later analysis, and an independent cohort replicated the association.

PCR amplification relied on 60 Vbeta primers (plus 13 Jbeta primers). Only in-frame clones appear in the TCRdb table, and some are missing; sequencing was by immunoSEQ multiplex PCR. Among approximately 70,000 clones listed, around 81% were seen once. The CDR3 length is 15 residues. Germline V gene sequence: CDR1 MNHEY, CDR2 SVGAGI. J was trimmed by 11 bases and V by 8 bases; bases with no gene match: 15. With respect to this clone: Its antigen is as yet unknown.

Sequenced: PBMCs. The genes are TRBV6-5 and TRBJ1-1; TRBD1 agrees at 12 bases. The source of this sequence is a man aged 45-60 years in good health and CMV-seronegative. CDR3 in amino acids: CASRTGGGQGAKAFF. The CDR3 nucleotides read TGTGCCAGCCGTACTGGGGGGGGACAGGGGGCGAAGGCTTTCTTT.